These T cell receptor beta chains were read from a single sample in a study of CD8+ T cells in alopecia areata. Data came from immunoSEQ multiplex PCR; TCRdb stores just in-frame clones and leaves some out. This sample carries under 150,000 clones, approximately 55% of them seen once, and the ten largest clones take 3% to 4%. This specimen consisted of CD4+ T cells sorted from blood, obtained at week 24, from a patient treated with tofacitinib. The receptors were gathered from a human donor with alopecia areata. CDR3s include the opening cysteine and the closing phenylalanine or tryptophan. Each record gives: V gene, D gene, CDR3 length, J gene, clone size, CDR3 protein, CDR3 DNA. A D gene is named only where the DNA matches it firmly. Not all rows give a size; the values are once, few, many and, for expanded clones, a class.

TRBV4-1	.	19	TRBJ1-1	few	CASSRGVNVGRRMNTEAFF	TGCGCCAGCAGCCGAGGGGTGAACGTTGGGCGTAGGATGAACACTGAAGCTTTCTTT
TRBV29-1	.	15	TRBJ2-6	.	CSVEGGGLGANVLTF	TGCAGCGTTGAAGGTGGGGGGCTTGGGGCCAACGTCCTGACTTTC
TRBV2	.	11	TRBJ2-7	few	CASLQAYEQYF	TGTGCCAGCTTGCAGGCCTACGAGCAGTACTTC
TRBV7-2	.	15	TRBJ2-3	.	CASSSIVGGTDTQYF	TGTGCCAGCAGCTCTATCGTGGGGGGCACAGATACGCAGTATTTT
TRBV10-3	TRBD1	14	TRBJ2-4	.	CAISNAGGKNIQYF	TGTGCCATCAGTAACGCAGGGGGCAAAAACATTCAGTACTTC
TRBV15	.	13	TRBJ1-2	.	CATSGTGRAGYTF	TGTGCCACCAGCGGTACAGGGAGGGCTGGCTACACCTTC
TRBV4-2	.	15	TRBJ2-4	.	CASSQEPLAKNIQYF	TGTGCCAGCAGCCAAGAGCCCCTAGCCAAAAACATTCAGTACTTC
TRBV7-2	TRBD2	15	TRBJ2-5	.	CASSLRTSGAETQYF	TGTGCCAGCAGCTTGCGGACTAGCGGGGCAGAGACCCAGTACTTC
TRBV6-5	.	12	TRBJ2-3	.	CATRTATDTQYF	TGTGCCACAAGGACAGCCACAGATACGCAGTATTTT
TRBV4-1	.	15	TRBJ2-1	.	CASSQEGAARNEQFF	TGCGCCAGCAGCCAAGAAGGCGCCGCACGCAATGAGCAGTTCTTC
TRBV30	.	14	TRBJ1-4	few	CAWSVGFANEKLFF	TGTGCCTGGAGTGTGGGTTTTGCTAATGAAAAACTGTTTTTT
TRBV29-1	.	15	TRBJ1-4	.	CSAQGSPGGGEKLFF	TGCAGCGCCCAAGGTTCGCCCGGGGGTGGAGAAAAACTGTTTTTT
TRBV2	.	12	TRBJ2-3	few	CASSERLHTQYF	TGTGCCAGCAGTGAAAGACTCCATACGCAGTATTTT
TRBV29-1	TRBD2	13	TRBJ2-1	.	CSVRGDSYNEQFF	TGCAGCGTACGGGGGGACTCCTACAATGAGCAGTTCTTC
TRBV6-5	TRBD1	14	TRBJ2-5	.	CASSGQGRSETQYF	TGTGCCAGCAGTGGACAGGGTCGGAGCGAGACCCAGTACTTC
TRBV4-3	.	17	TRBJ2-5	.	CASSQDRSAGRSETQYF	TGCGCCAGCAGCCAAGATAGGTCCGCGGGGCGATCGGAGACCCAGTACTTC
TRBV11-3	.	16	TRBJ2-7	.	CASSFGIARRSYEQYF	TGTGCCAGCAGCTTTGGTATAGCCAGGCGTTCCTACGAGCAGTACTTC
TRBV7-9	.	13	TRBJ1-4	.	CASSPGSTGKLFF	TGTGCCAGCAGCCCCGGGAGTACGGGAAAACTGTTTTTT
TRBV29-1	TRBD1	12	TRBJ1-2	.	CSANSQGASYTF	TGCAGCGCAAATTCACAGGGGGCAAGCTACACCTTC